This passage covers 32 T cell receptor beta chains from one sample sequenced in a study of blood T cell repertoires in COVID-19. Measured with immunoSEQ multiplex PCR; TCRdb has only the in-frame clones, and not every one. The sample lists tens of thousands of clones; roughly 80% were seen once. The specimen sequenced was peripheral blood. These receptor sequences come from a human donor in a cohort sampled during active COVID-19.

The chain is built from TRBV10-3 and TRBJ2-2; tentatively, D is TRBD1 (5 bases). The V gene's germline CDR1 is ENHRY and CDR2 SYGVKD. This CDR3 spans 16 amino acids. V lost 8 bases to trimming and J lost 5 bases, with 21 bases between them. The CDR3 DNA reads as TGTGCCATCCCCCGACAGCCCCCTCAGATGACCGGGGAGCTGTTTTTT. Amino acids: CAIPRQPPQMTGELFF.

The CDR3 loop reads CASSDSPEVHTDTQYF. DNA of the CDR3: TGTGCCAGCAGTGATTCCCCTGAGGTTCACACAGATACGCAGTATTTT. The genes are TRBV6-1 and TRBJ2-3; D call uncertain. The CDR3 sequence is 16 residues long. Trimming took off 3 bases at V and 2 bases at J, with 15 bases between the two ends. Looked up from germline, CDR1 is MNHNS and CDR2 is SASEGT.

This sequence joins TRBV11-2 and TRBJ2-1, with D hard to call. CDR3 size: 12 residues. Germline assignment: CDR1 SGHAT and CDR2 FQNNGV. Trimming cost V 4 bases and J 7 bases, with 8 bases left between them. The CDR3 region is CASSSLWNEQFF. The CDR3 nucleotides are TGTGCCAGCAGCTCCCTATGGAATGAGCAGTTCTTC. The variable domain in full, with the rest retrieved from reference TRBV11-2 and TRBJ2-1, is EAGVAQSPRYKIIEKRQSVAFWCNPISGHATLYWYQQILGQGPKLLIQFQNNGVVDDSQLPKDRFSAERLKGVDSTLKIQPAKLEDSAVYLCASSSLWNEQFFGPGTRLTVL.

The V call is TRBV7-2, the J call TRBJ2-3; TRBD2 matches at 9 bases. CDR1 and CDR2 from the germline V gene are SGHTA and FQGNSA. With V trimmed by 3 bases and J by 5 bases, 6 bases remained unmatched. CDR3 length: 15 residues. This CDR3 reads CASSFIAGDKDTQYF. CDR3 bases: TGTGCCAGCAGCTTTATAGCGGGAGATAAAGATACGCAGTATTTT.

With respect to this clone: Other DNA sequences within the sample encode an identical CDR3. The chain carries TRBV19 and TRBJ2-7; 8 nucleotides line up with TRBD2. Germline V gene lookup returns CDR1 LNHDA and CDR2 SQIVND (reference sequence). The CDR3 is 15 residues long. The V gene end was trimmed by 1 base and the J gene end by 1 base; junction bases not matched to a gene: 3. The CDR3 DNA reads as TGTGCCAGTAGTATAGCGGGGGGGCCTTCCTACGAGCAGTACTTC. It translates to CASSIAGGPSYEQYF.

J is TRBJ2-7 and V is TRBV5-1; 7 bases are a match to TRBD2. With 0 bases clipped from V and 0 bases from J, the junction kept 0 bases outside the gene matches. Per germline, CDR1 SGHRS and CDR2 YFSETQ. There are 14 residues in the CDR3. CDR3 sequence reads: CASSLVAGSYEQYF. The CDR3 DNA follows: TGCGCCAGCAGCTTGGTAGCGGGCTCCTACGAGCAGTACTTC.

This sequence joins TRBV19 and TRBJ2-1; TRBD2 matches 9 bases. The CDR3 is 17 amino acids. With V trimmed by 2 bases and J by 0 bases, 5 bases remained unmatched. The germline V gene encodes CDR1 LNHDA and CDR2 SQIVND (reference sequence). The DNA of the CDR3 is TGTGCCAGTAGTATATCGAGCGGGGGGCTCTCCTACAATGAGCAGTTCTTC. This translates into CASSISSGGLSYNEQFF.

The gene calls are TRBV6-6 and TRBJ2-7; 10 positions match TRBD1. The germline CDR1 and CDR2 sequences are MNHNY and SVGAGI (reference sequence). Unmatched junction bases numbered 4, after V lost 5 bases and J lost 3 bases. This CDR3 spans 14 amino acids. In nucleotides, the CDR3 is TGTGCCAGCAGTATCCGGGACAGGGGCTACGAGCAGTACTTC. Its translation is CASSIRDRGYEQYF.

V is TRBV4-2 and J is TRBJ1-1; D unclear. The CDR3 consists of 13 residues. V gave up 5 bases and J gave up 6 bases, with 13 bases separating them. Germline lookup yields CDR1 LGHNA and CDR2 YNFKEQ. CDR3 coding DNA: TGTGCCAGCAGCACTTCCTGGGGAGCTGAAGCTTTCTTT. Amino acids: CASSTSWGAEAFF.

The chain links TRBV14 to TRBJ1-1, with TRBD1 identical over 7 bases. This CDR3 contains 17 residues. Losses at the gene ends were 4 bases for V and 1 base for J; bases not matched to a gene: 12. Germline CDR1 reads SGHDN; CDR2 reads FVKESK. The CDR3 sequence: CASSRRQGVFANTEAFF. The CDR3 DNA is TGTGCCAGCAGCCGAAGACAGGGTGTGTTCGCGAACACTGAAGCTTTCTTT.

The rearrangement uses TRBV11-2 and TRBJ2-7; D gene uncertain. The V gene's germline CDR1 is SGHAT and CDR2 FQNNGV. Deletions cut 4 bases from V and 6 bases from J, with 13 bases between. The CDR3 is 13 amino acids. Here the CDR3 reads CASSSSVPSEQYF. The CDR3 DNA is TGTGCCAGCAGCTCCTCAGTCCCCTCCGAGCAGTACTTC.

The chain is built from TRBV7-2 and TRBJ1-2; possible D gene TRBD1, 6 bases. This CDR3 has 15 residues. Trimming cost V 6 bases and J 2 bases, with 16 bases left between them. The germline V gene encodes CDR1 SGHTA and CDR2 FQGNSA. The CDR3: CASSKKIGQNYGYTF. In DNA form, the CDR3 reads TGTGCCAGCAGTAAAAAAATCGGACAGAACTATGGCTACACCTTC.

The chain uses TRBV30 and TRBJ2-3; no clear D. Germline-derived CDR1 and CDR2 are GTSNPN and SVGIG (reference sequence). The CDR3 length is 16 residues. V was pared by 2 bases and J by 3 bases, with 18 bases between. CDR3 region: CAWSKTDTKMTDTQYF. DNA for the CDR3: TGTGCCTGGAGTAAAACCGATACAAAAATGACAGATACGCAGTATTTT.

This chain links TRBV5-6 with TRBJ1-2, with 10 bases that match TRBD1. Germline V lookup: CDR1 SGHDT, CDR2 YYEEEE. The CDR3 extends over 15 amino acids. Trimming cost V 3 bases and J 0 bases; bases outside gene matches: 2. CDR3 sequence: CASSWGQGTNYGYTF. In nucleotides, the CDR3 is TGTGCCAGCAGCTGGGGACAGGGGACTAACTATGGCTACACCTTC.

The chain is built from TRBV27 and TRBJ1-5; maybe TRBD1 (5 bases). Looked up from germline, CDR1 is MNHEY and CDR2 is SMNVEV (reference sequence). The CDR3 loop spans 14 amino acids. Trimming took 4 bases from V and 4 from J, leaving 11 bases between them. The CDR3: CASSSRGGNQPQHF. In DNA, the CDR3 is TGTGCCAGCAGTTCCCGCGGGGGGAATCAGCCCCAGCATTTT.

Here the CDR3 DNA reads TGTGCCAGCAGCTTAGCCTCCCTAGCAGCCTACGAGCAGTACTTC. Protein sequence: CASSLASLAAYEQYF. The gene calls are TRBV7-6 and TRBJ2-7; tentative D call: TRBD2 (5 bases). Looked up from germline, CDR1 is SGHVS and CDR2 is FNYEAQ. The CDR3 is made up of 15 amino acids. The V gene lost 0 bases and the J gene lost 2 bases, with 11 bases spanning the gap.

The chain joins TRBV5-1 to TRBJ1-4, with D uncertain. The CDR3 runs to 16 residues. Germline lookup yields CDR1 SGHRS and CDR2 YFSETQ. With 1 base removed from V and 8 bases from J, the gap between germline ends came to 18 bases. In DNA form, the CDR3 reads TGCGCCAGCAGCTTGACCGCGGGTCAGGTCGGAGAAAAACTGTTTTTT. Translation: CASSLTAGQVGEKLFF. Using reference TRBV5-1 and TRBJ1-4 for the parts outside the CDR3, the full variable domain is KAGVTQTPRYLIKTRGQQVTLSCSPISGHRSVSWYQQTPGQGLQFLFEYFSETQRNKGNFPGRFSGRQFSNSRSEMNVSTLELGDSALYLCASSLTAGQVGEKLFFGSGTQLSVL.

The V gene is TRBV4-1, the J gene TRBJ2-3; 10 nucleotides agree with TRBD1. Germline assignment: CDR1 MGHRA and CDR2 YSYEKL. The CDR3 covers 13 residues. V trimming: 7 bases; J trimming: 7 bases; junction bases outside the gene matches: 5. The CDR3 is CASNRDRGYTQYF. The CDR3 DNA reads TGCGCCAGCAACCGGGACAGGGGATATACGCAGTATTTT.

In DNA form, the CDR3 reads TGTGCCAGCAGCACAGGGGTTTATGGCTACACCTTC. Its protein product is CASSTGVYGYTF. The chain is built from TRBV9 and TRBJ1-2; 7 bases are a match to TRBD1. The germline gives CDR1 SGDLS, CDR2 YYNGEE. J lost 5 bases, V lost 4 bases, and 2 bases had no gene match. The CDR3 has 12 amino acids.

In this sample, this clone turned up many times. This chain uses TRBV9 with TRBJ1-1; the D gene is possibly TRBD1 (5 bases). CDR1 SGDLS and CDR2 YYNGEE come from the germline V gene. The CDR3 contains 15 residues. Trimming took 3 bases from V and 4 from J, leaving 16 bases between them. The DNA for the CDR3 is TGTGCCAGCAGCGCGCAGGTGGGGCGCGGCACTGAAGCTTTCTTT. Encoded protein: CASSAQVGRGTEAFF. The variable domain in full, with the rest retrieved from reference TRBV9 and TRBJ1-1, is DSGVTQTPKHLITATGQRVTLRCSPRSGDLSVYWYQQSLDQGLQFLIQYYNGEERAKGNILERFSAQQFPDLHSELNLSSLELGDSALYFCASSAQVGRGTEAFFGQGTRLTVV.

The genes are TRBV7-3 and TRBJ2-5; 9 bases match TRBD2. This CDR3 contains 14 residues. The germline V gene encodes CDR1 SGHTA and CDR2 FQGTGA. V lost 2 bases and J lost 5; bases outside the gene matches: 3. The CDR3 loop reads CASSLAGGLETQYF. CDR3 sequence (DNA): TGTGCCAGCAGCTTAGCGGGGGGGCTGGAGACCCAGTACTTC.

CDR3 nucleotide sequence: TGTGCCAGCAGCTTAGGTGGGCGAAAAGAGACCCAGTACTTC. Encoded protein: CASSLGGRKETQYF. V usage is TRBV7-2 and J usage is TRBJ2-5; no clear D. This CDR3 is 14 amino acids long. Between the trimmed V and J ends, which lost 1 base and 3 bases, there was a span of 9 bases. Germline assignment: CDR1 SGHTA and CDR2 FQGNSA.

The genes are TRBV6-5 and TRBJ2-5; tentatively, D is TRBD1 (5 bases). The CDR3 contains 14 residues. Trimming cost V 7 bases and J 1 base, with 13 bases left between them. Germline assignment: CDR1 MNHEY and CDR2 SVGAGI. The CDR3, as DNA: TGTGCCAGCAAGGGGCCGACTCTCCAAGAGACCCAGTACTTC. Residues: CASKGPTLQETQYF.

The CDR3 protein is CASEDREHNEQFF. For the CDR3, the DNA is TGTGCCAGCGAGGACAGGGAGCACAATGAGCAGTTCTTC. This chain connects TRBV7-9 to TRBJ2-1; 8 positions agree with TRBD1. V lost 8 bases and J lost 5; bases outside the gene matches: 5. Germline loops: CDR1 SEHNR, CDR2 FQNEAQ (reference sequence). The CDR3 extends over 13 amino acids.

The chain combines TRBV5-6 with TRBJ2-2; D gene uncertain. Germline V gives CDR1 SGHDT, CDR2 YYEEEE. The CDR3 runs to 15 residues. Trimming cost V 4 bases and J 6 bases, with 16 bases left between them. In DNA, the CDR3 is TGTGCCAGCAGCCAATCGCGATCCATGTCCGGGGAGCTGTTTTTT. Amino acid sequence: CASSQSRSMSGELFF.

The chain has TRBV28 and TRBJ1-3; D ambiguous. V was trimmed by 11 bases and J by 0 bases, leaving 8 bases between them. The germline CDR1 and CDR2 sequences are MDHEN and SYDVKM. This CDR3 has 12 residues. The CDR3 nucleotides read TGTGCCGCGGTGAGCTCTGGAAACACCATATATTTT. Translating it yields CAAVSSGNTIYF.

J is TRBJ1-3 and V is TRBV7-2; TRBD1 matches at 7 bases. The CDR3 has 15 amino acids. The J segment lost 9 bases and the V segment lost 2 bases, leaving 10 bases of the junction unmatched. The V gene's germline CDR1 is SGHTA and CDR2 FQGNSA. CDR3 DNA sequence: TGTGCCAGCAGCTTACAGGGAACAGGGGAAGGCACCATATATTTT. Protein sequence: CASSLQGTGEGTIYF.

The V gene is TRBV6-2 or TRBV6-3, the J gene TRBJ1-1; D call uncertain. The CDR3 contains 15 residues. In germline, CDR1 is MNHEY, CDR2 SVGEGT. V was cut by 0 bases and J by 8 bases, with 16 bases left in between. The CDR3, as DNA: TGTGCCAGCAGTTACTCGTTTAGTGGGCAGGAAGAAGCTTTCTTT. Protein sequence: CASSYSFSGQEEAFF.

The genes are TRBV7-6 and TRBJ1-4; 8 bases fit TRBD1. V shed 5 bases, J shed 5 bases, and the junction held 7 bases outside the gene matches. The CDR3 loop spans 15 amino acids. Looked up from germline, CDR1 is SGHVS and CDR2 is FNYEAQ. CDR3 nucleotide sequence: TGTGCCAGCAGCCGAGGACAGGGAGGAAATGAAAAACTGTTTTTT. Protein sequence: CASSRGQGGNEKLFF.

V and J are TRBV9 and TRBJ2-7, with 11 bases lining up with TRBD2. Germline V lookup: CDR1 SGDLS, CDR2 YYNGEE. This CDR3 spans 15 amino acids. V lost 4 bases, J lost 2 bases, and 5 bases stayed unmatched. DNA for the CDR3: TGTGCCAGCAGCCCTGGGACTAGCGGTCCCTACGAGCAGTACTTC. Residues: CASSPGTSGPYEQYF.

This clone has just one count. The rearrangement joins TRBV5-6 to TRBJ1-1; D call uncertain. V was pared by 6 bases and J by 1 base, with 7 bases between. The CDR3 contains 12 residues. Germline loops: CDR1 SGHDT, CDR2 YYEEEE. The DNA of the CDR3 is TGTGCCAGCACCTCTACGAACACTGAAGCTTTCTTT. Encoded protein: CASTSTNTEAFF.

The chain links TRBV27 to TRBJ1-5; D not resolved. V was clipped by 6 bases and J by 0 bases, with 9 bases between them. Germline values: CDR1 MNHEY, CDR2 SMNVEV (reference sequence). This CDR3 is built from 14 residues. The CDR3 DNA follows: TGTGCCAGCAGAGAACTGTATAGCAATCAGCCCCAGCATTTT. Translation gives CASRELYSNQPQHF.